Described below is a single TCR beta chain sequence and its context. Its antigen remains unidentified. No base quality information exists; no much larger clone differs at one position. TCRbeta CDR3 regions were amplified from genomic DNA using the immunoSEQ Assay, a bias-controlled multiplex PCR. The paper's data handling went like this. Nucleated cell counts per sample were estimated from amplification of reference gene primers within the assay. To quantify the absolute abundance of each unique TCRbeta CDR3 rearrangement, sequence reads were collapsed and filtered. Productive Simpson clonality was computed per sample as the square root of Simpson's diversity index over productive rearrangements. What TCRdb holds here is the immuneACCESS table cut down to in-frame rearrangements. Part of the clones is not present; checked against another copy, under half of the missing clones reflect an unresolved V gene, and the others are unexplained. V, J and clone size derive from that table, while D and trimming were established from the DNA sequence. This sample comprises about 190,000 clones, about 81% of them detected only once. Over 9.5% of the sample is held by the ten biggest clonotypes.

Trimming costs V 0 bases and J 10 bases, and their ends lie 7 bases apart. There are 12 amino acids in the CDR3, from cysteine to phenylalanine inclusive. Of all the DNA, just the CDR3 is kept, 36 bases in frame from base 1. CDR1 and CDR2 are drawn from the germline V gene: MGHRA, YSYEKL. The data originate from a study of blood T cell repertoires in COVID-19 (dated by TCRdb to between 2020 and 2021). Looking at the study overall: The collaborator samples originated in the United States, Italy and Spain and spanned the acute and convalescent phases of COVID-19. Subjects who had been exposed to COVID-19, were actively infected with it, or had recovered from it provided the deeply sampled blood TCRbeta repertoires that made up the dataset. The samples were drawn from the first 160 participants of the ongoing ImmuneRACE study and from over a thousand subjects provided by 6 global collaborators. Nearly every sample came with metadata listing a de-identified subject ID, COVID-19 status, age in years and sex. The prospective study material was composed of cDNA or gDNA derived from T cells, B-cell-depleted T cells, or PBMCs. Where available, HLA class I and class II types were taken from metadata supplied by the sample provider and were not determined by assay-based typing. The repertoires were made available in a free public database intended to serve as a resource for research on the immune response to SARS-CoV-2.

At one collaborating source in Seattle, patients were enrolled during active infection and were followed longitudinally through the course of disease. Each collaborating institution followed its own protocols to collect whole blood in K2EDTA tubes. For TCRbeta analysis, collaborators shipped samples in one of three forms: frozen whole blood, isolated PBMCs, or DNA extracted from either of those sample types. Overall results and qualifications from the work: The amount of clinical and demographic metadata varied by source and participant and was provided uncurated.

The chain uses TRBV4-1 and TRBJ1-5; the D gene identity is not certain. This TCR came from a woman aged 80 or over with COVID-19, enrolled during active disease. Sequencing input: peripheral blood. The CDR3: CASSQERGPQHF. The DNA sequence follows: TGCGCCAGCAGCCAAGAACGGGGACCCCAGCATTTT.